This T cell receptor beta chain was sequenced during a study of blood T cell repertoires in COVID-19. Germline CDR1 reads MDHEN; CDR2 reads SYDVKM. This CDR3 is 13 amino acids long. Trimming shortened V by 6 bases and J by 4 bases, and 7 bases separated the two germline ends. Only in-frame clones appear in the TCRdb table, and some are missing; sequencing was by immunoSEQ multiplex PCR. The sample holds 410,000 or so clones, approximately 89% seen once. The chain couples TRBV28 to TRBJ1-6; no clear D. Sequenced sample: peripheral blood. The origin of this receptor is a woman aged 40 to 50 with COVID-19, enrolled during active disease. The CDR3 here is CASSPRYNSPLHF. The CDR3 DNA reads TGTGCCAGCAGCCCGCGTTATAATTCACCCCTCCACTTT.